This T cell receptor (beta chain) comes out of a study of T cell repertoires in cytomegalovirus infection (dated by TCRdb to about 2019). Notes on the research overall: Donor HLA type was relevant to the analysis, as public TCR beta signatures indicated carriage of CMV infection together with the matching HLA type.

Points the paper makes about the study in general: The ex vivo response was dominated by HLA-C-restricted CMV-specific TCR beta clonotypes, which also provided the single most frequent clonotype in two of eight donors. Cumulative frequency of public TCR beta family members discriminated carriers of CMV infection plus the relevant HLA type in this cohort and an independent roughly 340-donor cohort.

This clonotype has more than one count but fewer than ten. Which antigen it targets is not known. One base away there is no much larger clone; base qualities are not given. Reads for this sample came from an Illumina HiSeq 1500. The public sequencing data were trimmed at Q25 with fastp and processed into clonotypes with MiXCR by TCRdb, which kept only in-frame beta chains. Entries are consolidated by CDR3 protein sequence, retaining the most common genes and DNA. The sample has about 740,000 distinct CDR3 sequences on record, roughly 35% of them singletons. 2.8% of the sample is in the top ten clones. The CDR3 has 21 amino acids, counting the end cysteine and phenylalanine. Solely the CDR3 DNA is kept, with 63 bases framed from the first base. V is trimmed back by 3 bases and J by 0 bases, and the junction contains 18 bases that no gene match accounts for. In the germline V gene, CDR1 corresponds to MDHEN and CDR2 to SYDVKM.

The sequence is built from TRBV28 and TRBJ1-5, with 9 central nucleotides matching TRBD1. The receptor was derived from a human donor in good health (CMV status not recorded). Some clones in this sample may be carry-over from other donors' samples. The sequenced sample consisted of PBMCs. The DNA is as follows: TGTGCCAGCAGTTTCACCCTCGGTAGTCGGGACAGGGACGCTAGCAATCAGCCCCAGCATTTT. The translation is CASSFTLGSRDRDASNQPQHF.